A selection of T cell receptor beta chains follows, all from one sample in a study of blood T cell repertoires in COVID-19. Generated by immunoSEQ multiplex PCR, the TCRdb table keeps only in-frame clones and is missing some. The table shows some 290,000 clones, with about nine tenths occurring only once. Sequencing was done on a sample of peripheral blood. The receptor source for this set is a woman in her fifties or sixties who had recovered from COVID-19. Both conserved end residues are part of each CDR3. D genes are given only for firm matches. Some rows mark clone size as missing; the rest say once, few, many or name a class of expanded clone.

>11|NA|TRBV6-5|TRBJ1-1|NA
CASRGQTEAFF
TGTGCCAGCAGGGGGCAGACTGAAGCTTTCTTT
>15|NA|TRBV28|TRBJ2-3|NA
CASSSRQEGTDTQYF
TGTGCCAGCAGTTCACGACAGGAGGGCACAGATACGCAGTATTTT
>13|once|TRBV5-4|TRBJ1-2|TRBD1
CASSPGTGSGYTF
TGTGCCAGCAGCCCCGGGACAGGCTCTGGCTACACCTTC
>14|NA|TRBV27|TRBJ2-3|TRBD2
CASSVGGGADTQYF
TGTGCCAGCAGTGTGGGTGGGGGGGCAGATACGCAGTATTTT
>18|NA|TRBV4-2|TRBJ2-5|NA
CASSQAPPGQSQAGTQYF
TGTGCCAGCAGCCAAGCCCCACCGGGACAATCCCAGGCAGGGACCCAGTACTTC
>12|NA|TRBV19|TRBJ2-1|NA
CASRSLEGEQFF
TGTGCCAGTAGATCCCTAGAGGGTGAGCAGTTCTTC
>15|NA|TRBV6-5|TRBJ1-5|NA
CASSYAGVGNQPQHF
TGTGCCAGCAGTTACGCGGGGGTGGGAAATCAGCCCCAGCATTTT
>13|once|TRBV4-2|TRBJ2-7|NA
CASSPSLGYEQYF
TGTGCCAGCAGCCCCTCACTAGGGTACGAGCAGTACTTC
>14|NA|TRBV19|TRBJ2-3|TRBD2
CASSVAGVRDTQYF
TGTGCCAGTAGCGTAGCGGGAGTAAGAGATACGCAGTATTTT
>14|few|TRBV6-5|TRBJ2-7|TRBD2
CASSTSGRSYEQYF
TGTGCCAGCAGTACTAGCGGGAGGAGTTACGAGCAGTACTTC
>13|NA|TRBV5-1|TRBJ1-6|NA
CASRSESNSPLHF
TGCGCCAGCAGATCAGAATCGAATTCACCCCTCCACTTT
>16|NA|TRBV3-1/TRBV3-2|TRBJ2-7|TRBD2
CASSQDGPLAGVKQYF
TGTGCCAGCAGCCAAGACGGGCCGCTAGCGGGAGTGAAGCAGTACTTC
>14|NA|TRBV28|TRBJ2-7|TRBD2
CASSQLAGDYEQYF
TGTGCCAGCAGTCAACTAGCGGGAGATTACGAGCAGTACTTC
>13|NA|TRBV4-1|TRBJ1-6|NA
CASSPSEDSPLHF
TGCGCCAGCAGCCCCTCGGAGGATTCACCCCTCCACTTT